The 26 T cell receptor beta chains presented below share a single source sample, sequenced in a study of spatial heterogeneity in lung cancer. TCRdb re-analysed the 5' RACE reads in MiXCR, keeping a single row per CDR3 protein. Among 700 or so distinct CDR3 sequences listed, about 23% were seen once. As to time point: sample taken at primary tumor resection. The specimen comprised normal lung tissue next to the tumor, sampled at surgery. Receptors originate from a male donor with early-stage non-small cell lung cancer.

For this clonotype: The library was designed around alpha chains, so this beta chain is a stray read whose abundance carries little weight. The V and J genes are TRBV15 and TRBJ2-5, with TRBD2 matching 8 bases. Trimming cost V 0 bases and J 2 bases; bases outside gene matches: 5. The CDR3 is made up of 16 amino acids. CDR1 and CDR2 from the germline V gene are LNHNV and YYDKDF (reference sequence). In DNA, the CDR3 is TGTGCCACCAGCAGAGATGGACTAGCAGATCAAGAGACCCAGTACTTC. Amino acids: CATSRDGLADQETQYF.

For this clonotype: With the library built for alpha chains, this beta chain is off target and its frequency is not meaningful. The chain combines TRBV4-2 with TRBJ2-5, with TRBD2 identical over 14 bases. The CDR3 is made up of 17 amino acids. J was trimmed by 1 base and V by 3 bases; bases with no gene match: 4. Germline V gives CDR1 LGHNA, CDR2 YNFKEQ. The CDR3: CASSQTSGGDTQETQYF. The CDR3 bases are TGTGCCAGCAGCCAGACTAGCGGGGGGGATACCCAAGAGACCCAGTACTTC.

With regard to this clonotype: Little can be read into the size of this beta chain, an off-target read in a library designed for alpha chains. The chain uses TRBV29-1 and TRBJ2-1, with no clear D. Germline V lookup: CDR1 SQVTM, CDR2 ANQGSEA. This CDR3 contains 13 residues. V lost 1 base to trimming and J lost 2 bases, with 6 bases between them. The CDR3 nucleotides read TGCAGCGTTGAAGTGGTGGCCTACAATGAGCAGTTCTTC. This sequence encodes CSVEVVAYNEQFF.

This clonotype has only a few counts. With the library built for alpha chains, this beta chain is off target and its frequency is not meaningful. V and J are TRBV6-5 and TRBJ2-1, with a weak D call TRBD2 (6 bases). Trimming shortened V by 5 bases and J by 6 bases, and 17 bases separated the two germline ends. This CDR3 contains 15 residues. From germline, CDR1 is MNHEY and CDR2 SVGAGI. The chain's CDR3 is CASSLSSGGFNEQFF. The DNA for the CDR3 is TGTGCCAGCAGTCTCTCCTCCGGGGGATTCAATGAGCAGTTCTTC.

This clonotype was observed a single time. The library was prepared for alpha chains; this beta chain is a stray read, so its frequency means little. The rearrangement links TRBV5-1 to TRBJ2-7; no definite D call. The V end was cut by 7 bases, the J end by 3 bases, with 14 bases between. There are 13 residues in the CDR3. The V gene's germline CDR1 is SGHRS and CDR2 YFSETQ. CDR3 nucleotides: TGCGCCAGCTCCGAGGACCTCCTCTACGAGCAGTACTTC. Its protein product is CASSEDLLYEQYF.

Within the sample, this clonotype is large. In a library made to pick up alpha chains, this beta chain is a stray read with a size that means little. The V call is TRBV9, the J call TRBJ2-1; 12 bases line up with TRBD2. There are 16 residues in the CDR3. The V and J ends lost 1 base and 9 bases, in that order; junction bases with no gene match: 8. In germline, CDR1 is SGDLS, CDR2 YYNGEE. CDR3: CASSVSSSGGAIEQFF. The CDR3 region has the DNA TGTGCCAGCAGCGTATCTTCTAGCGGGGGGGCCATTGAGCAGTTCTTC.

This clonotype was seen a handful of times. This beta chain appears as a stray read in a library generated for alpha chains; its size is not informative. The rearrangement uses TRBV9 and TRBJ2-5; 11 positions agree with TRBD1. The V and J ends lost 3 bases and 0 bases, in that order; junction bases with no gene match: 4. The CDR3 is 16 amino acids. Germline lookup yields CDR1 SGDLS and CDR2 YYNGEE. This chain's CDR3 is CASSGGDRGYQETQYF. CDR3 nucleotide sequence: TGTGCCAGCAGCGGAGGGGACAGGGGGTACCAAGAGACCCAGTACTTC. The variable domain in full, completed from reference TRBV9 and TRBJ2-5, reads DSGVTQTPKHLITATGQRVTLRCSPRSGDLSVYWYQQSLDQGLQFLIQYYNGEERAKGNILERFSAQQFPDLHSELNLSSLELGDSALYFCASSGGDRGYQETQYFGPGTRLLVL.

Note on this clonotype: This beta chain is an unintended read in a library built for alpha chains; its size means little. This CDR3 is CSVGQGITDTQYF. CDR3 bases: TGCAGCGTAGGACAGGGGATAACAGATACGCAGTATTTT. The V call is TRBV29-1, the J call TRBJ2-3; 9 positions agree with TRBD1. V was pared by 6 bases and J by 3 bases, with 4 bases of the junction left unmatched. Germline CDR1 reads SQVTM; CDR2 reads ANQGSEA. The length of the CDR3 is 13 residues.

This clonotype was observed a few times. A library prepared for alpha chains yielded this beta chain as an off-target read; its size is of little meaning. V and J are TRBV27 and TRBJ2-1, with 8 bases that match TRBD1. The length of the CDR3 is 14 residues. Looked up from germline, CDR1 is MNHEY and CDR2 is SMNVEV (reference sequence). With V trimmed by 2 bases and J by 6 bases, 3 bases remained unmatched. The CDR3 is CASSLDRGGNEQFF. The CDR3 coding sequence is TGTGCCAGCAGTTTAGACAGGGGTGGCAATGAGCAGTTCTTC.

This clonotype is classed as large. This beta chain is an off-target read within a library intended for alpha chains, so its frequency means little. The rearrangement uses TRBV25-1 and TRBJ2-3; D gene unclear. The CDR3 runs to 15 residues. Deletions cut 5 bases from V and 4 bases from J, with 16 bases between. Germline V gene sequence: CDR1 MGHDK, CDR2 SYGVNS. This chain's CDR3 is CASSWDSPGADTQYF. The CDR3 DNA sequence: TGTGCCAGCAGTTGGGATAGCCCTGGCGCAGATACGCAGTATTTT.

This clonotype ranks as large. The library was prepared for alpha chains; this beta chain is a stray read, so its frequency means little. The CDR3 here is CASSWGLTSTDTQYF. Written as DNA, the CDR3 is TGCGCCAGCAGCTGGGGACTAACTAGCACAGATACGCAGTATTTT. The gene calls are TRBV5-1 and TRBJ2-3, with 7 bases fitting TRBD2. V dropped 3 bases and J dropped 0; count of bases not matched to a gene: 4. The CDR3 consists of 15 residues. Germline CDR1 reads SGHRS; CDR2 reads YFSETQ.

This clonotype ranks as large (0.1 to 1%). Within a library made for alpha chains, this beta chain is off target, and its count is uninformative. The gene calls are TRBV27 and TRBJ2-7, with D perhaps given as TRBD1 or TRBD2 (7 bases each). The CDR3 contains 15 residues. V dropped 2 bases and J dropped 0 bases, with 11 bases sitting between them. The germline gives CDR1 MNHEY, CDR2 SMNVEV (reference sequence). CDR3 nucleotides: TGTGCCAGCAGTTTACAGGGGGGGGACTCCTACGAGCAGTACTTC. It translates to CASSLQGGDSYEQYF.

In regard to this clonotype: Being off target in a library aimed at alpha chains, this beta chain has a size of little meaning. The V call is TRBV21-1, the J call TRBJ2-1; TRBD2, as called in the table, went unchecked against the DNA. TRBV21-1 is flagged as a pseudogene. CDR3 size: 19 residues. This chain's CDR3 is CASSKVLGLAGGMGNEQFF. The DNA of the CDR3 is TGTGCCAGCAGCAAAGTCCTGGGACTAGCGGGGGGCATGGGAAATGAGCAGTTCTTC.

Comment on this clonotype: The library was designed around alpha chains, so this beta chain is a stray read whose abundance carries little weight. This sequence joins TRBV20-1 and TRBJ2-3; 12 bases are shared with TRBD2. Germline V CDR1 and CDR2: DFQATT, SNEGSKA (reference sequence). With 5 bases clipped from V and 5 bases from J, the junction kept 11 bases outside the gene matches. The CDR3 covers 16 residues. CDR3 DNA: TGCAGTGCTGGGAAGACTAGCGGGGGACGGGGAGATACGCAGTATTTT. This encodes CSAGKTSGGRGDTQYF.

This clonotype is classed as large. This beta chain lies outside the target of a library built for alpha chains; its clone size means little. The CDR3 loop reads CATPDGAGELFF. CDR3 coding DNA: TGTGCCACCCCGGACGGGGCCGGGGAGCTGTTTTTT. This chain uses TRBV19 with TRBJ2-2, with D possibly matching TRBD2 (5 bases). The V end lost 10 bases, the J end lost 6 bases, and 12 bases lay between the germline ends. Germline loops: CDR1 LNHDA, CDR2 SQIVND (reference sequence). CDR3 length: 12 amino acids.

This clonotype is classed as large (0.1 to 1%). Since the library was made to target alpha chains, this beta chain is a stray read and its abundance is not meaningful. The chain recombines TRBV2 with TRBJ2-7; a weak D match, TRBD1 (5 bases). Germline V gene sequence: CDR1 SNHLY, CDR2 FYNNEI. The V and J ends lost 7 bases and 3 bases respectively, with 16 bases between them. This CDR3 has 14 amino acids. Here the CDR3 DNA reads TGTGCCAGCAATCTTATCTTGGACAACTACGAGCAGTACTTC. It encodes CASNLILDNYEQYF. Together with reference TRBV2 and TRBJ2-7, the CDR3 gives the full variable domain: EPEVTQTPSHQVTQMGQEVILRCVPISNHLYFYWYRQILGQKVEFLVSFYNNEISEKSEIFDDQFSVERPDGSNFTLKIRSTKLEDSAMYFCASNLILDNYEQYFGPGTRLTVT.

As concerns this clonotype: No conserved phenylalanine or tryptophan is present at the end of the CDR3, so a read error is the likely explanation. Little can be read into the size of this beta chain, an off-target read in a library designed for alpha chains. V usage is TRBV10-2 and J usage is TRBJ2-7; 7 bases are a match to TRBD2. The V gene's germline CDR1 is WSHSY and CDR2 SAAADI. After removal of 2 bases from V and 2 bases from J, the junction contained 12 bases not matched to a gene. The length of the CDR3 is 17 residues. The CDR3 spells CASSEPENRDYAYEQYI. The CDR3, as DNA: TGCGCCAGCAGTGAGCCGGAAAACCGGGACTACGCCTACGAGCAGTACATC.

This clonotype ranks as large. This beta chain slipped into a library made for alpha chains as a stray read, so its size is not meaningful. The CDR3 reads CAWSVLLWTPSRGELFF. DNA of the CDR3: TGTGCCTGGAGTGTACTATTATGGACACCGAGTCGCGGGGAGCTGTTTTTT. This chain connects TRBV30 to TRBJ2-2; TRBD1 might be the D (5 bases). This CDR3 spans 17 amino acids. V was cut by 0 bases and J by 7 bases, with 21 bases left in between. Germline V gives CDR1 GTSNPN, CDR2 SVGIG (reference sequence).

A note on this clonotype: A library prepared for alpha chains yielded this beta chain as an off-target read; its size is of little meaning. The rearrangement joins TRBV29-1 to TRBJ2-7, with 8 bases lining up with TRBD2. The CDR3 has 14 amino acids. Germline V gives CDR1 SQVTM, CDR2 ANQGSEA. V lost 4 bases and J lost 0; bases outside the gene matches: 5. CDR3 region: CSVGERENSYEQYF. Written as DNA, the CDR3 is TGCAGCGTTGGAGAGCGGGAGAACTCCTACGAGCAGTACTTC.

A word on this clonotype: The junction departs from the called germline gene at one end, perhaps through a read error. Little can be read into the size of this beta chain, an off-target read in a library designed for alpha chains. The rearrangement uses TRBV7-2 and TRBJ1-4; possibly TRBD1 for D (5 bases). This CDR3 is 13 amino acids long. Germline assignment: CDR1 SGHTA and CDR2 FQGNSA. The CDR3 region is CASSVAGSGGWFF. Written as DNA, the CDR3 is TGTGCCAGCAGCGTAGCGGGTAGTGGGGGATGGTTTTTT.

The sample holds a few counts of this clonotype. The library was built for alpha chains, so this beta chain is an off-target read and its size means little. V and J are TRBV5-4 and TRBJ2-2, with 10 positions matching TRBD1. The CDR3 loop spans 15 amino acids. Trimming removed 4 bases from V and 4 bases from J; junction bases left unmatched: 4. Looked up from germline, CDR1 is SGHNT and CDR2 is YYREEE (reference sequence). CDR3 residues: CASSTGQGVTGELFF. CDR3 bases: TGTGCCAGCAGCACAGGACAGGGGGTCACCGGGGAGCTGTTTTTT.

Notes on this clonotype: Because the library targeted alpha chains, this beta chain is an off-target read whose size means little. This chain uses TRBV13 with TRBJ2-7; 11 nucleotides align to TRBD1. The CDR3 has 18 residues. Germline V lookup: CDR1 PRHDT, CDR2 FYEKMQ (reference sequence). J gave up 4 bases and V 4 bases, and 15 bases lay outside the gene matches. CDR3 sequence: CASSSRRTGGKFKYEQYF. CDR3 nucleotide sequence: TGTGCCAGCAGCTCTAGAAGGACAGGGGGCAAGTTCAAGTACGAGCAGTACTTC.

As for this clonotype: This beta chain lies outside the target of a library built for alpha chains; its clone size means little. The gene calls are TRBV29-1 and TRBJ2-6; unclear D gene. Trimming stripped 7 bases from V and 2 bases from J, with 12 bases between. This CDR3 region has 14 residues. Germline V gene sequence: CDR1 SQVTM, CDR2 ANQGSEA. The CDR3 bases are TGCAGCGCACCTCTCTACCCTGGGGCCAACGTCCTGACTTTC. Translation: CSAPLYPGANVLTF.

This clonotype is large. Within a library made for alpha chains, this beta chain is off target, and its count is uninformative. V usage is TRBV11-3 and J usage is TRBJ2-5; 7 nucleotides align to TRBD2. Trimming at V came to 5 bases and at J to 0 bases, leaving 9 bases not matched to a gene. CDR1 and CDR2 (germline): SGHNT, YENEEA. The CDR3 covers 16 residues. CDR3 coding DNA: TGTGCCAGCAGCATTAGTGTGGGAGGGGACCAAGAGACCCAGTACTTC. Translated, it gives CASSISVGGDQETQYF.

This clonotype is judged large. The library was designed around alpha chains, so this beta chain is a stray read whose abundance carries little weight. CDR3 DNA sequence: TGTGCCAGCAGTTTACCCGGAGAGACCCAGTACTTC. Amino acids: CASSLPGETQYF. The chain links TRBV6-6 to TRBJ2-5, with unresolved D. The germline V and J ends were trimmed by 4 bases and 4 bases, with 7 bases remaining between them. The CDR3 length is 12 residues. Germline loops: CDR1 MNHNY, CDR2 SVGAGI (reference sequence).

By its share, this clonotype is large. In a library made to pick up alpha chains, this beta chain is a stray read with a size that means little. The V gene is TRBV7-2, the J gene TRBJ2-5; a possible D gene is TRBD1 (6 bases). Germline CDR1 and CDR2: SGHTA and FQGNSA. Trimming took off 5 bases at V and 4 bases at J, with 11 bases between the two ends. CDR3 size: 13 residues. This chain's CDR3 is CASSVQGRETQYF. CDR3 nucleotide sequence: TGTGCCAGCAGCGTCCAGGGGCGAGAGACCCAGTACTTC.